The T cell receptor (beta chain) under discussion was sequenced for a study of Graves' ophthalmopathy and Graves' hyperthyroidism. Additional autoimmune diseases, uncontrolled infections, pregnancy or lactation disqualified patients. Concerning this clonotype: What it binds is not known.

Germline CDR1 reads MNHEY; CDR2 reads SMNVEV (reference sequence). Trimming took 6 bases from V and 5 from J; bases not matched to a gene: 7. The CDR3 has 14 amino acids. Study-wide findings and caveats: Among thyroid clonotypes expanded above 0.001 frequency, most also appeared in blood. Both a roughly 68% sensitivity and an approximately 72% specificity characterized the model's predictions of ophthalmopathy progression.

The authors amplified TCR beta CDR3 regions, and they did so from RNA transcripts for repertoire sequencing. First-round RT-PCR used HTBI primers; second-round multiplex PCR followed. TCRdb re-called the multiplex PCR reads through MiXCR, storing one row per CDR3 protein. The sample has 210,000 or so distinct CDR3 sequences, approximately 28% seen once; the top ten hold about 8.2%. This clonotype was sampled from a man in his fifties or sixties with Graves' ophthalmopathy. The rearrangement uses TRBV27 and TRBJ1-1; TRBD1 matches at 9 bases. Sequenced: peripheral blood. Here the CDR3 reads CASSRGTGRTEAFF. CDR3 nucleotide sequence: TGTGCCAGCAGCCGCGGGACAGGGAGGACTGAAGCTTTCTTT.